The present T cell receptor beta chain was sequenced within a study of blood T cell repertoires in COVID-19. In the study overall: Italy, Spain and the United States were the sources of the convalescent and acute COVID-19 samples. Sample material is recorded as cDNA or gDNA derived from T cells, B-cell-depleted T cells, or PBMCs.

Original processing notes: Counts of nucleated cells, estimated from reference gene primer amplification, were obtained. TCRdb's copy holds only in-frame clones and misses some; the assay was immunoSEQ multiplex PCR. V and J calls and clone size follow that table, whereas D and trimming were derived from the DNA. The data contain 15,000 or so clones, 70% to 90% of them singletons. With 5 bases clipped from V and 11 bases from J, the junction kept 15 bases outside the gene matches. The CDR3 is 16 residues long. Germline CDR1 is MNHEY and CDR2 is SMNVEV (reference sequence). This TCR came from a man in his forties or fifties with active or convalescent COVID-19. The gene calls are TRBV27 and TRBJ1-5; 10 bases agree with TRBD1. The sequenced material came from peripheral blood. The CDR3 protein is CASSKSPGQGDTAQHF. For the CDR3, the DNA is TGTGCCAGCAGTAAATCGCCCGGACAGGGGGATACGGCCCAGCATTTT.